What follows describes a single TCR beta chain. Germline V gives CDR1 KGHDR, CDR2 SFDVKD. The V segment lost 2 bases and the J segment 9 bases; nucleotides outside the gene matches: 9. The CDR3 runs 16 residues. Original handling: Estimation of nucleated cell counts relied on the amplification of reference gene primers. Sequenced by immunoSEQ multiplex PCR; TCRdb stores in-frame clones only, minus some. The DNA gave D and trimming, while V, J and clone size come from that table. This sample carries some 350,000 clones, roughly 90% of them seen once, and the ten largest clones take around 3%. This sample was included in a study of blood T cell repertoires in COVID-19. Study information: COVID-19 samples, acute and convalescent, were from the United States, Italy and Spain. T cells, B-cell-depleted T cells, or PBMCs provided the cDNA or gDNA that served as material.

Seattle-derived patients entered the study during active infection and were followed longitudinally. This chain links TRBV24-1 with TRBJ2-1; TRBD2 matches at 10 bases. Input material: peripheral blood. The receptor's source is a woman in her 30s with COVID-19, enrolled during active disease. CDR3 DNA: TGTGCCACCAGTGATTGGCGGACTAGCGGTAACGGTGAGCAGTTCTTC. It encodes CATSDWRTSGNGEQFF.